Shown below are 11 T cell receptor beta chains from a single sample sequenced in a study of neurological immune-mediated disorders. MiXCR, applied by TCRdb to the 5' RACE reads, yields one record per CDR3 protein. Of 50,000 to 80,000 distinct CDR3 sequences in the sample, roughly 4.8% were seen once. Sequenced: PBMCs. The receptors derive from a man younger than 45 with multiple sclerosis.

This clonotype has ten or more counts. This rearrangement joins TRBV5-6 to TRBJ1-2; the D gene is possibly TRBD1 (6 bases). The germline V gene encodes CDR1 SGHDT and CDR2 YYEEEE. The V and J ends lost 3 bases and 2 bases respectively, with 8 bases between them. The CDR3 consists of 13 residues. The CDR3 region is CASSSQGNYGYTF. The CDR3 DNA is TGTGCCAGCAGCTCCCAGGGGAACTATGGCTACACCTTC.

The CDR3 sequence: CASSPTTGGNSGNTIYF. The CDR3 coding sequence is TGCGCCAGCAGCCCTACGACCGGGGGGAACTCTGGAAACACCATATATTTT. The gene calls are TRBV4-1 and TRBJ1-3, with a tentative D call TRBD1 (5 bases). V shed 4 bases and J shed 0 bases, with 16 bases lying between them. Germline V CDR1 and CDR2: MGHRA, YSYEKL. The CDR3 length is 17 residues.

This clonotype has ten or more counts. CDR3 in amino acids: CASSEGGGNTEAFF. The CDR3 DNA reads as TGTGCCAGCAGCGAAGGAGGGGGCAACACTGAAGCTTTCTTT. This chain connects TRBV9 to TRBJ1-1; TRBD1 matches 7 bases. The CDR3 sequence is 14 residues long. Germline CDR1 reads SGDLS; CDR2 reads YYNGEE. V gave up 3 bases and J gave up 2 bases; unmatched junction bases: 4. Variable domain in full (rest from reference TRBV9 and TRBJ1-1): DSGVTQTPKHLITATGQRVTLRCSPRSGDLSVYWYQQSLDQGLQFLIQYYNGEERAKGNILERFSAQQFPDLHSELNLSSLELGDSALYFCASSEGGGNTEAFFGQGTRLTVV.

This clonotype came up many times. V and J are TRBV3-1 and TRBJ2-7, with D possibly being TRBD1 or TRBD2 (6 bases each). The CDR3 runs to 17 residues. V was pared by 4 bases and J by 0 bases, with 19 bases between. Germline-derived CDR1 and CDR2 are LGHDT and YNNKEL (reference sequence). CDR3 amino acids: CASSPWGDNSLSYEQYF. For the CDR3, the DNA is TGTGCCAGCAGCCCTTGGGGGGACAACAGCCTCTCCTACGAGCAGTACTTC.

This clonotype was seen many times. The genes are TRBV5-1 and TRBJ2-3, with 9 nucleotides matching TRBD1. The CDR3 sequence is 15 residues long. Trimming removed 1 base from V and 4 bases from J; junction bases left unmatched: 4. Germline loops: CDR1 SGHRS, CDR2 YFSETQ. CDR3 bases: TGCGCCAGCAGCTTGAACAGGGGGCTCCCAGATACGCAGTATTTT. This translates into CASSLNRGLPDTQYF.

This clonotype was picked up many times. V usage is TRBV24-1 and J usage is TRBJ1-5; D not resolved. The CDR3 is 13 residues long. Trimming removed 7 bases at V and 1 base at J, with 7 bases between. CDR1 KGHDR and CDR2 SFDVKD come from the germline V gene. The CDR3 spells CATSYQSNQPQHF. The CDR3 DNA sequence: TGTGCCACCAGCTACCAGAGCAATCAGCCCCAGCATTTT.

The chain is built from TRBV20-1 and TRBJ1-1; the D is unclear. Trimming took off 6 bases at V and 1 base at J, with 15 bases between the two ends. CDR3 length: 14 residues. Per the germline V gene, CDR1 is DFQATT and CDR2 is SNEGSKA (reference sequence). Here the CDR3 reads CSAKRRMGNTEAFF. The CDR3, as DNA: TGCAGTGCCAAACGACGAATGGGGAACACTGAAGCTTTCTTT.

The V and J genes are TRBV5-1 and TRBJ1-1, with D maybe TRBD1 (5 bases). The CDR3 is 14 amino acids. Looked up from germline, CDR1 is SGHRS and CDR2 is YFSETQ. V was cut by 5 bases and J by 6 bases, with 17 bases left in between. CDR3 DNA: TGCGCCAGCAGTCCGGGACCCGGGAGGGCTGAAGCTTTCTTT. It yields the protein CASSPGPGRAEAFF.

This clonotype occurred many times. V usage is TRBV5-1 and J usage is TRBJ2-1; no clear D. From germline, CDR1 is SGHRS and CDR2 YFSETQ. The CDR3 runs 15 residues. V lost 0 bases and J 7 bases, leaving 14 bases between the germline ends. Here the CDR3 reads CASSLASERYNEQFF. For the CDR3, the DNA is TGCGCCAGCAGCTTGGCTTCCGAGAGGTATAATGAGCAGTTCTTC.

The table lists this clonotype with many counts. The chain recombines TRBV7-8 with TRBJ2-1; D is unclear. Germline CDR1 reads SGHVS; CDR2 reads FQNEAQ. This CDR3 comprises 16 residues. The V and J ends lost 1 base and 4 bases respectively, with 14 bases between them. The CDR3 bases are TGTGCCAGCAGCTTAGGGACCGGATACTATTACAATGAGCAGTTCTTC. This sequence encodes CASSLGTGYYYNEQFF.

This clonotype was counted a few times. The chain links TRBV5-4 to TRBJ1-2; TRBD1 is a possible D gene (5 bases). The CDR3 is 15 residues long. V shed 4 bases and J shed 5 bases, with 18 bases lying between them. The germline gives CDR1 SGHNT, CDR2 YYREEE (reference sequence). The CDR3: CASSPHGTALYGYTF. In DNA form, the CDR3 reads TGTGCCAGCAGCCCTCATGGGACGGCCCTTTATGGCTACACCTTC.